Sequencing of this TCR beta chain was carried out in a study of T cells in Graves' hyperthyroidism and ophthalmopathy. As for the study in general: Upon initial diagnosis and before any treatment, peripheral blood was collected.

Patients aged 18 to 65 with hyperthyroidism were newly diagnosed, with duration under 2 months. This CDR3 comprises 15 residues. Germline V gene data show CDR1 as DFQATT and CDR2 as SNEGSKA (reference sequence). V lost 0 bases and J 6 bases, leaving 15 bases between the germline ends. It was RNA transcripts that yielded the amplified TCR beta CDR3 regions. HTBI primers were the set used in a first-round RT-PCR of the TCR CDR3. One entry per CDR3 protein, called by TCRdb with MiXCR from the multiplex PCR reads. The table records about 400,000 distinct CDR3 sequences, approximately 15% of them present only once.

The chain joins TRBV20-1 to TRBJ1-5; D not resolved. The clonotype was recovered from a woman in her twenties or thirties with Graves' hyperthyroidism. The material sequenced was blood. CDR3 residues: CSARDFRVELQPQHF. In nucleotides, the CDR3 is TGCAGTGCTAGAGACTTTCGGGTCGAGCTTCAGCCCCAGCATTTT.